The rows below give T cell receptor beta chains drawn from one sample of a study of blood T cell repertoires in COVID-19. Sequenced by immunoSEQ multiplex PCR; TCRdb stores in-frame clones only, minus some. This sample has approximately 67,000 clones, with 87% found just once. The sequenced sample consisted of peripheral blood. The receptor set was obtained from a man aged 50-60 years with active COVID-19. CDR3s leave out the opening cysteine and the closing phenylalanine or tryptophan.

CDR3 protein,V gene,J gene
AWSRDSGNEKLF,TRBV30,TRBJ1-4
ASSLGVGGRSDTQY,TRBV7-9,TRBJ2-3
ASSRGAGGLNTEAF,TRBV27,TRBJ1-1
ASSQVGGGDEQF,TRBV5-1,TRBJ2-1
ATSRGGTSGPRDTQY,TRBV15,TRBJ2-3
ASSSYSSGNTIY,TRBV7-2,TRBJ1-3
ASSLVSRDTGELF,TRBV5-4,TRBJ2-2
ASSPSPGFGQY,TRBV27,TRBJ2-7
ASRLNVAGYT,TRBV28,TRBJ1-2
ASSQDNGLRYNEQF,TRBV4-2,TRBJ2-1
ASAISGVSNQPQH,TRBV2,TRBJ1-5
ASSPRKQSEKLF,TRBV3-1/TRBV3-2,TRBJ1-4
ASRPTTGSHEQY,TRBV2,TRBJ2-7
ASSVATSTGGNADTQY,TRBV9,TRBJ2-3
ASYREGVVTEAF,TRBV30,TRBJ1-1
ASSVRDSLNTEAF,TRBV9,TRBJ1-1
ASSFRQGGIYEQY,TRBV11-3,TRBJ2-7
ASSQPGGGAQGYT,TRBV4-1,TRBJ1-2
ASSSRLAGGPYTGELF,TRBV4-3,TRBJ2-2
ASTMDRALYGYT,TRBV6-5,TRBJ1-2
ASSLQGPNTGELF,TRBV7-2,TRBJ2-2
ASSPTSGRVYEQF,TRBV7-9,TRBJ2-1
ASSATGTSSYNEQF,TRBV7-3,TRBJ2-1
ASSPLSGRAGVETQY,TRBV5-4,TRBJ2-5
ASSARGRETNEKLF,TRBV9,TRBJ1-4
SVVGTGMETQY,TRBV29-1,TRBJ2-5
ASSFGQNTEAF,TRBV28,TRBJ1-1
ASSPGQYNTEAF,TRBV19,TRBJ1-1
ASSSSDRVDTEAF,TRBV6-5,TRBJ1-1
ASSPPTGVNTEAF,TRBV5-1,TRBJ1-1
ASSSQGSEQF,TRBV5-1,TRBJ2-1
ASSGQGLYTDTQY,TRBV6-5,TRBJ2-3
ASSSPGQGFTNTQY,TRBV19,TRBJ2-3
ASSPRASSYNSPLH,TRBV7-2,TRBJ1-6
ASSVAPGSNQPQH,TRBV9,TRBJ1-5
ASSLQGEGNQPQH,TRBV19,TRBJ1-5
ASSLGKLPSSNQPQH,TRBV13,TRBJ1-5
ASSQASGRAGTYNEQF,TRBV16,TRBJ2-1
ASSPPSGRVYNEQF,TRBV5-1,TRBJ2-1
ASSPALGGNTIY,TRBV2,TRBJ1-3
ASSKAPGPNQPQH,TRBV21-1,TRBJ1-5
ASSHYSGAKEGELF,TRBV9,TRBJ2-2
ASSPSRDRGKDEKLF,TRBV6-6,TRBJ1-4
AWSSGRSTEAF,TRBV30,TRBJ1-1
ARGRGRQPQH,TRBV6-9,TRBJ1-5
ASSYEGARSGTEAF,TRBV6-6,TRBJ1-1
ASSPGRASGGRYEQY,TRBV7-9,TRBJ2-7
ASSLEGTENSPLH,TRBV5-1,TRBJ1-6
ASSFPRGVAGGLDTQY,TRBV7-9,TRBJ2-3
ASSWGRQGTHEQY,TRBV6-5,TRBJ2-7
TSGREGEQF,TRBV30,TRBJ2-1
ASSSHDRDEQF,TRBV6-2/TRBV6-3,TRBJ2-1
ASSLLFGTDTQY,TRBV5-4,TRBJ2-3